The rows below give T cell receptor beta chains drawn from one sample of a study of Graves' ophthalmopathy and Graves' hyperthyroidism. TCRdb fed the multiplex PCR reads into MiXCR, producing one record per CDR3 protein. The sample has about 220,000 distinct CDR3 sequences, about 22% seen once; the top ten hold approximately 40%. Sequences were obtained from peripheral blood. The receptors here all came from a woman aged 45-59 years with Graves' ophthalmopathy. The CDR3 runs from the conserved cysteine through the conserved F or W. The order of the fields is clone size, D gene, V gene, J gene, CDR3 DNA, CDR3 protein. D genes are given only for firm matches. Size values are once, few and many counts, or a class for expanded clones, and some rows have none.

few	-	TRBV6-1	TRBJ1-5	TGTGCCAGCGCGGGGGTCGGCAATCAGCCCCAGCATTTT	CASAGVGNQPQHF
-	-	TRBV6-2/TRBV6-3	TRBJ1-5	TGTGCCAGCAGAGACTCGGGGGATCGGCCCCAGCATTTT	CASRDSGDRPQHF
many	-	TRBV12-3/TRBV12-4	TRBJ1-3	TGTGCCAGCACTCTCCACTACTCTGGAAACACCATATATTTT	CASTLHYSGNTIYF
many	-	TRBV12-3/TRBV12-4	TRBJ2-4	TGTGCCAGCAGTTTAGCGGTGAGGGACATTCAGTACTTC	CASSLAVRDIQYF
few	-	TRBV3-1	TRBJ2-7	TGTGCCAGCAGCCAAGGCCGTCATTTTGCGCAGTACTTC	CASSQGRHFAQYF
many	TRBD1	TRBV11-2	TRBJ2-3	TGTGCCAGCACCAATAACAGAGAGGGGGCTCCCACAGATACGCAGTATTTT	CASTNNREGAPTDTQYF
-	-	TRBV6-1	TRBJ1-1	TGTGCCAGCAGGAAGACTGGAACAAATGAAGCTTTCTTT	CASRKTGTNEAFF
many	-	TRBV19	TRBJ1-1	TGTGCCAGTAGTATTTCCCAGAACACTGAAGCTTTCTTT	CASSISQNTEAFF
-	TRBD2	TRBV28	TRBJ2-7	TGTGCCAGCACCCGTAGCGGGACCTACGAGCAGTACTTC	CASTRSGTYEQYF
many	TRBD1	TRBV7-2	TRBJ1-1	TGTGCCAGCAGCTACCGACAGGGGTGGGACACTGAAGCTTTCTTT	CASSYRQGWDTEAFF
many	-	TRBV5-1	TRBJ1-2	TGCGCCAGCAGCCCTTTCCCGGGGGACTATGGCTACACCTTC	CASSPFPGDYGYTF
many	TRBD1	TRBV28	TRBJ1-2	TGTGCCAGCACCAGGACAGGCGGGGGCTACACCTTC	CASTRTGGGYTF
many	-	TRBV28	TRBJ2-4	TGTGCCAGCAGTTCTGGCAGGGCCAAAAACATTCAGTACTTC	CASSSGRAKNIQYF
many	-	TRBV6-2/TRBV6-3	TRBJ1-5	TGTGCCAGCAGTTACGGTGGGTCAGGGTCGGGTCAGCCCCAGCATTTT	CASSYGGSGSGQPQHF
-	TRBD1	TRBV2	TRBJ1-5	TGTGCCAGCACAGGGGGTGTGACGAGCAATCAGCCCCAGCATTTT	CASTGGVTSNQPQHF